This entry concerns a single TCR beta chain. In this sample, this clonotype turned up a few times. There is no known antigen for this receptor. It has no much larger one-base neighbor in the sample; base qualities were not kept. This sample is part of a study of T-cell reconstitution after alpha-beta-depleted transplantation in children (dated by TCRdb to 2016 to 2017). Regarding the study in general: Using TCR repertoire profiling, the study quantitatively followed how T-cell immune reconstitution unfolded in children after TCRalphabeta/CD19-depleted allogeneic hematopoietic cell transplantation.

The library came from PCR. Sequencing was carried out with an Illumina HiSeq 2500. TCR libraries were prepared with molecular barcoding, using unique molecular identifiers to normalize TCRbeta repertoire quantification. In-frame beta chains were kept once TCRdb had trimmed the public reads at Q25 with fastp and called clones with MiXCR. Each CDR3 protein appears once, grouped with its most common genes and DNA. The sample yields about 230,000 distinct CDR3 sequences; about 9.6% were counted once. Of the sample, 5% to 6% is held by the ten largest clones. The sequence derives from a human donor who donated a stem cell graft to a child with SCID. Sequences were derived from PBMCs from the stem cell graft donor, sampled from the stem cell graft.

This receptor carries the CDR3 CASSYFWDSPLHF. The nucleotide sequence reads as follows: TGTGCCAGCAGTTACTTTTGGGATTCACCCCTCCACTTT. The chain joins TRBV6-2 or TRBV6-3 to TRBJ1-6, with the identity of the D gene unclear. CDR1 and CDR2, per the germline V gene, are MNHEY and SVGEGT. The CDR3 contains 13 residues, cysteine and phenylalanine counted. Only CDR3 DNA is held: 39 bases, read in frame from base 1. At the junction V is shortened by 1 base and J by 8 bases, with 6 bases in between.